Listed below are T cell receptor beta chains from one sample, sequenced in a study of CXCR3-negative and CXCR3-positive naive CD8 T cells. TCRdb reprocessed the 5' RACE reads, with one entry per CDR3 protein and no DNA. The sample's table shows about 150,000 distinct CDR3 sequences. The sequencing sample was made of naive CXCR3+ CD8+ T cells from blood. Receptors originate from a human donor in good health. Some clones in this sample may be carry-over from other donors' samples. Both conserved end residues are part of each CDR3. A clone size is listed for some rows: how often the clone was seen (once, few, many), or a class if it is expanded.

>TRBJ2-1|TRBV29-1|-
CSSVSYNEQFF
>TRBJ2-3|TRBV28|-
CASSFFRLAGAGTDTQYF
>TRBJ2-1|TRBV4-1|-
CASSQDLTTSGTDEQFF
>TRBJ2-2|TRBV28|-
CASSSDPVPRTGELFF
>TRBJ1-6|TRBV28|-
CASTGGSYSPLHF
>TRBJ2-1|TRBV18|-
CASSPQGARINEQFF
>TRBJ1-5|TRBV19|-
CASSIIPGLHQPQHF
>TRBJ2-3|TRBV7-2|-
CASSLAGPDTQYF
>TRBJ2-1|TRBV14|-
CASSPGREAEQFF
>TRBJ1-5|TRBV7-9|-
CASSPLADRDDQPQHF
>TRBJ2-1|TRBV10-3|-
CAISESRTGLNEQFF
>TRBJ2-7|TRBV9|-
CASSGRGSYEQYF
>TRBJ2-2|TRBV7-9|-
CASSLALRTGPNTGELFF
>TRBJ2-7|TRBV28|-
CASSLPLTSGSSYEQYF
>TRBJ2-7|TRBV27|-
CASSFASGAYEQYF
>TRBJ1-6|TRBV7-3|medium-sized
CASSSTGGAGSPLHF
>TRBJ2-2|TRBV28|-
CASSILQGAVTGELFF
>TRBJ1-1|TRBV29-1|-
CSVERGGTEAFF
>TRBJ2-7|TRBV4-1|-
CASSQDRLTGSYEQYF
>TRBJ2-7|TRBV12-3/TRBV12-4|-
CASSLKGVHEQYF
>TRBJ2-7|TRBV3-1|-
CASSQETGAPYEQYF
>TRBJ2-7|TRBV20-1|-
CSARADGTYEQYF
>TRBJ2-3|TRBV29-1|-
CSVDGLAGDTDTQYF
>TRBJ2-7|TRBV28|-
CASGSFSSDLHEQYF